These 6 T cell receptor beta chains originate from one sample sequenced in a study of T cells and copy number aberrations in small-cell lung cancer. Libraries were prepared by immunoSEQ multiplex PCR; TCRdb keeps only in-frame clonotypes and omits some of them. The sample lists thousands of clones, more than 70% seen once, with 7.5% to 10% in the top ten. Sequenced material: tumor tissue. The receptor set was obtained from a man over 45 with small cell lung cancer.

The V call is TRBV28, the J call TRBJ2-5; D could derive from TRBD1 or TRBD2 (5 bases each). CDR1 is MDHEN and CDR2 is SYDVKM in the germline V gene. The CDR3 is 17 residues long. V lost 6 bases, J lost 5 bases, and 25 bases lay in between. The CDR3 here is CASSYYGSPLEGETQYF. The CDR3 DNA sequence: TGTGCCAGCAGCTATTACGGTTCCCCACTTGAGGGGGAGACCCAGTACTTC.

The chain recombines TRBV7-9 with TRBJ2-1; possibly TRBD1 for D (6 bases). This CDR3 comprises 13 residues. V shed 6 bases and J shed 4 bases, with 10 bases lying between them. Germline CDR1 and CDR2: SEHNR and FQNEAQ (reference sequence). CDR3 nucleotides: TGTGCCAGCAGTCAGGACAGTTACAATGAGCAGTTCTTC. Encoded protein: CASSQDSYNEQFF.

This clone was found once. The CDR3 sequence is CASSQIAGGPHNEQFF. The CDR3 nucleotides are TGCGCCAGCAGCCAGATAGCGGGAGGGCCGCATAATGAGCAGTTCTTC. V is TRBV4-1 and J is TRBJ2-1; 11 bases fit TRBD2. This CDR3 is built from 16 residues. The germline V gene encodes CDR1 MGHRA and CDR2 YSYEKL. The V gene end was trimmed by 3 bases and the J gene end by 7 bases; junction bases not matched to a gene: 8.

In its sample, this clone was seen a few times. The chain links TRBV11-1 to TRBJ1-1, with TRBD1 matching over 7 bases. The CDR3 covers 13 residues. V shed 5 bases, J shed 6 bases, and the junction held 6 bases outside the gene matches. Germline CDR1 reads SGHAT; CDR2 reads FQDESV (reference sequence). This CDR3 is CASSLGTAAEAFF. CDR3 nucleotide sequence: TGTGCCAGCAGCCTGGGGACAGCTGCTGAAGCTTTCTTT.

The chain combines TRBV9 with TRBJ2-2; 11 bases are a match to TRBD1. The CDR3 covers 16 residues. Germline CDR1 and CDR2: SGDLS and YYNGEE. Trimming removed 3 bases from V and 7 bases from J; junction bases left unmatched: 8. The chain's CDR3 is CASSARTGGANGELFF. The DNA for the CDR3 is TGTGCCAGCAGCGCCCGGACAGGGGGCGCCAACGGGGAGCTGTTTTTT. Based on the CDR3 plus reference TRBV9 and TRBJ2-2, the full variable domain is DSGVTQTPKHLITATGQRVTLRCSPRSGDLSVYWYQQSLDQGLQFLIQYYNGEERAKGNILERFSAQQFPDLHSELNLSSLELGDSALYFCASSARTGGANGELFFGEGSRLTVL.

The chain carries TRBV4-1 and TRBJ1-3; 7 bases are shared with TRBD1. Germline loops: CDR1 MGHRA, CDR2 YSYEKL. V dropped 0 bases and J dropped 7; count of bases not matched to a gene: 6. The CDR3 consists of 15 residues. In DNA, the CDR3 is TGCGCCAGCAGCCAAGAAGACAGGGTTGGCAACACCATATATTTT. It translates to CASSQEDRVGNTIYF.